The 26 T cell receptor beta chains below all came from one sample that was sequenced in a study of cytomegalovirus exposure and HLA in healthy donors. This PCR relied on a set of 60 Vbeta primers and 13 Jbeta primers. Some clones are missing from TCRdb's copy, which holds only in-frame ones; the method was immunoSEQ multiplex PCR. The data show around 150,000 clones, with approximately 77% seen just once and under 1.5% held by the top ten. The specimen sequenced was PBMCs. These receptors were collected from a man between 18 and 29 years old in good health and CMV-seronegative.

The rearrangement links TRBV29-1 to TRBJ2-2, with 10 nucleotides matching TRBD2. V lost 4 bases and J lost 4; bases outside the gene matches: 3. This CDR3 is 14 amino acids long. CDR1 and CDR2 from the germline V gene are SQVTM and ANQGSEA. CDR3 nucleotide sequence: TGCAGCGTTGGAGCTAGCGGGGGCACCGGGGAGCTGTTTTTT. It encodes CSVGASGGTGELFF.

CDR3 amino acids: CSVGFPGGQETQYF. The CDR3 nucleotides read TGCAGCGTTGGATTCCCAGGGGGGCAAGAGACCCAGTACTTC. This chain joins TRBV29-1 and TRBJ2-5, with D possibly matching TRBD1 (7 bases). Per germline, CDR1 SQVTM and CDR2 ANQGSEA. Between the trimmed V and J ends, which lost 4 bases and 2 bases, there was a span of 14 bases. The CDR3 contains 14 residues.

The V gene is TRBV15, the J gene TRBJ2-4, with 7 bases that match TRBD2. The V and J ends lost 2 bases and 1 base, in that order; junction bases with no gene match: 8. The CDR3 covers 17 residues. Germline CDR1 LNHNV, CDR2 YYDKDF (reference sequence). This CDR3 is CATSRMGGREAKNIQYF. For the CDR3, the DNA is TGTGCCACCAGCAGAATGGGGGGGAGGGAGGCCAAAAACATTCAGTACTTC.

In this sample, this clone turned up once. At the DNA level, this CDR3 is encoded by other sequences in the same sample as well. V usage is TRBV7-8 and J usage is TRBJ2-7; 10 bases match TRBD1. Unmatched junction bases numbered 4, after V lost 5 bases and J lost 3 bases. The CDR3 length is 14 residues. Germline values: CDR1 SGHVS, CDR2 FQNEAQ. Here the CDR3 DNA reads TGTGCCAGCAGCCCCAGGGACAGGGGCTACGAGCAGTACTTC. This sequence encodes CASSPRDRGYEQYF.

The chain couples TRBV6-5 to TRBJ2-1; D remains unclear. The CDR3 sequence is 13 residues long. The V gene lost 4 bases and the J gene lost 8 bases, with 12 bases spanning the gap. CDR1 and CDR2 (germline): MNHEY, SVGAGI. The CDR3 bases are TGTGCCAGCAGTTCCCCTTCTATGGATGAGCAGTTCTTC. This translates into CASSSPSMDEQFF.

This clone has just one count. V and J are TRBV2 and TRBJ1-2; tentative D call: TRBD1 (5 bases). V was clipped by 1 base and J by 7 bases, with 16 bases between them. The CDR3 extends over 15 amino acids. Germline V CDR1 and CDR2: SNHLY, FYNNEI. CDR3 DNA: TGTGCCAGCAGTGAAGTCGGCGGGACCGCCAGTGGCTACACCTTC. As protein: CASSEVGGTASGYTF.

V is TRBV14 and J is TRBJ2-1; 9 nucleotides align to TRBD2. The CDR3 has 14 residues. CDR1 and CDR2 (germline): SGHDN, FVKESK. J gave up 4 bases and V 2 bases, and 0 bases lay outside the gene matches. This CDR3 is CASSQLAGYNEQFF. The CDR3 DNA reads TGTGCCAGCAGCCAACTAGCGGGATACAATGAGCAGTTCTTC.

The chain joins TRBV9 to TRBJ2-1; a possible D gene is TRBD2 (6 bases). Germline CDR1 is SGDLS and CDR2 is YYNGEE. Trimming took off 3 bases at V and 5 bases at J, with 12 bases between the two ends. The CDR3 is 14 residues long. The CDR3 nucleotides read TGTGCCAGCAGCGGCCGGGACTCTCACAATGAGCAGTTCTTC. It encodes CASSGRDSHNEQFF.

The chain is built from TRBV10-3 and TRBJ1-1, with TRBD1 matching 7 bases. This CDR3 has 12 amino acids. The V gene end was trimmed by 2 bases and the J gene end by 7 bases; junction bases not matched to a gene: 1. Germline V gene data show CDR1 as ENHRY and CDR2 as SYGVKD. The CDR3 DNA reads TGTGCCATCAGTGAGGGGGACAGTGAAGCTTTCTTT. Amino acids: CAISEGDSEAFF.

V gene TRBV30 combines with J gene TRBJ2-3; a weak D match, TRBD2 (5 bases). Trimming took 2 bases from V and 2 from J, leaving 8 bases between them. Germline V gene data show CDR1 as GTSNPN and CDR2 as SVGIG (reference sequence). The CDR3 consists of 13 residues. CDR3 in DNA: TGTGCCTGGAGTAACGGGATCACAGATACGCAGTATTTT. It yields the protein CAWSNGITDTQYF. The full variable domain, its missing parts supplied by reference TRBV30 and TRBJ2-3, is SQTIHQWPATLVQPVGSPLSLECTVEGTSNPNLYWYRQAAGRGLQLLFYSVGIGQISSEVPQNLSASRPQDRQFILSSKKLLLSDSGFYLCAWSNGITDTQYFGPGTRLTVL.

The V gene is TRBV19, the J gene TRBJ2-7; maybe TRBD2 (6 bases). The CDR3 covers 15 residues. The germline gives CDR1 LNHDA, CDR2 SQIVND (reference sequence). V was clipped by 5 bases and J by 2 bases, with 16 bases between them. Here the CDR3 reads CASSPRDFGTYEQYF. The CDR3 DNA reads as TGTGCCAGTAGTCCTAGGGACTTCGGGACCTACGAGCAGTACTTC.

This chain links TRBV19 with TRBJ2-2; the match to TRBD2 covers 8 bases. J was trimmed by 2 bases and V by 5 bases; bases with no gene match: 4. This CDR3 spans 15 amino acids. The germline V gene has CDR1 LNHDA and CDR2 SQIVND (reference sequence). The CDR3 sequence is CASSFSGVNTGELFF. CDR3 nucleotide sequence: TGTGCCAGTAGTTTTAGCGGGGTAAACACCGGGGAGCTGTTTTTT.

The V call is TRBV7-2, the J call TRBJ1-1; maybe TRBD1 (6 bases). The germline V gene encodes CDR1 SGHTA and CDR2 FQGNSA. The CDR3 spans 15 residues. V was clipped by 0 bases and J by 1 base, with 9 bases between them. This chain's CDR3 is CASSLARDTNTEAFF. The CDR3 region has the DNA TGTGCCAGCAGCTTAGCGAGGGACACGAACACTGAAGCTTTCTTT.

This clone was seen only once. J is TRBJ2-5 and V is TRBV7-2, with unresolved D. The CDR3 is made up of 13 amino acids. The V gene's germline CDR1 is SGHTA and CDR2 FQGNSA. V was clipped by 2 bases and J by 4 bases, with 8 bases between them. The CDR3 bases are TGTGCCAGCAGCTTACGTGTGCGAGAGACCCAGTACTTC. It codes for CASSLRVRETQYF.

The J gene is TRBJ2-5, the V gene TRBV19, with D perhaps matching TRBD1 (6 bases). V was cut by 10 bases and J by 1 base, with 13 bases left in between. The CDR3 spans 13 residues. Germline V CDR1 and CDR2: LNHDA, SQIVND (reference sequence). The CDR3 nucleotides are TGTGCCACCCAGACAGGCGTCCAAGAGACCCAGTACTTC. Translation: CATQTGVQETQYF.

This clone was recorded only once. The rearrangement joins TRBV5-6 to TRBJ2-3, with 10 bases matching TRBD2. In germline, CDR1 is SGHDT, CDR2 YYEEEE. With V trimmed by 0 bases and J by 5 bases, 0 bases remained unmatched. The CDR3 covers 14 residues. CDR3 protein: CASSLGLAGDTQYF. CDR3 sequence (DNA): TGTGCCAGCAGCTTGGGACTAGCGGGAGATACGCAGTATTTT.

CDR3 sequence (DNA): TGTGCCATCAGTGAGTGGGGGGTTCGGCTAGCTCACAATGAGCAGTTCTTC. It specifies CAISEWGVRLAHNEQFF. V usage is TRBV10-3 and J usage is TRBJ2-1, with a possible D match to TRBD2 (6 bases). CDR3 size: 17 residues. Trimming left V 1 base short and J 5 bases short, with 18 bases between. CDR1 ENHRY and CDR2 SYGVKD come from the germline V gene.

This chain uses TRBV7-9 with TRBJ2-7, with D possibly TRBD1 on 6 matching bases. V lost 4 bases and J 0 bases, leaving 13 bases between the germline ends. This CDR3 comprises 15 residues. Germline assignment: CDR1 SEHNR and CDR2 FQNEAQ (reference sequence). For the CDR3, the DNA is TGTGCCAGCAGCTCGGACAGTGTCTTCTCCTACGAGCAGTACTTC. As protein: CASSSDSVFSYEQYF.

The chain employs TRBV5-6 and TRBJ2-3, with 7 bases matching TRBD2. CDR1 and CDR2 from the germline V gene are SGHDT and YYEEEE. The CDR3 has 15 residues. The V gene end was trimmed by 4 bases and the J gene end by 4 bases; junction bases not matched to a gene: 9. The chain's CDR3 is CASSPGTIRADTQYF. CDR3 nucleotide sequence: TGTGCCAGCAGCCCCGGGACTATAAGAGCAGATACGCAGTATTTT.

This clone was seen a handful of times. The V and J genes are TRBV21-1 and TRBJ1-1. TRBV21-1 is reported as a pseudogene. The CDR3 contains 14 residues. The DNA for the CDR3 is TGTGCCAGCGGGGGGGGCAGCCTGAACACTGAAGCTTTCTTT. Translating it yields CASGGGSLNTEAFF.

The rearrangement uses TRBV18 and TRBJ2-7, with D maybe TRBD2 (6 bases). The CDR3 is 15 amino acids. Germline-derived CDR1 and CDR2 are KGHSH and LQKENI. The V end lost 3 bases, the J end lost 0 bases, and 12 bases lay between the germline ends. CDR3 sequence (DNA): TGTGCCAGCTCACCCGAAGCGGGCCTCTCCTACGAGCAGTACTTC. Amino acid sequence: CASSPEAGLSYEQYF.

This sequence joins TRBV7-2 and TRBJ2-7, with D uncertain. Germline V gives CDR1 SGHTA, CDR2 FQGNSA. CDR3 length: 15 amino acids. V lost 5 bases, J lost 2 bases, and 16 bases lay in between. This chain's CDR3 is CASSPLAQLAYEQYF. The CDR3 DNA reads TGTGCCAGCAGCCCCTTAGCACAACTGGCCTACGAGCAGTACTTC.

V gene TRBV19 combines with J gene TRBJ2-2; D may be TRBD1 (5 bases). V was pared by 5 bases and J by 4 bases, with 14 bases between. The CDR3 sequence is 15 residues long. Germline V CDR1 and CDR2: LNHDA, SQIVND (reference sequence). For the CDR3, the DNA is TGTGCCAGTAGTTCCCCGGACACCTTCACCGGGGAGCTGTTTTTT. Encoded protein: CASSSPDTFTGELFF.

CDR3 nucleotide sequence: TGTGCCAGCAGCTTTGGCAGGGCTGTTGATACGCAGTATTTT. It yields the protein CASSFGRAVDTQYF. The genes are TRBV5-6 and TRBJ2-3; D perhaps matches TRBD1 (5 bases). Deletions cut 2 bases from V and 6 bases from J, with 13 bases between. This CDR3 region has 14 residues. From germline, CDR1 is SGHDT and CDR2 YYEEEE.

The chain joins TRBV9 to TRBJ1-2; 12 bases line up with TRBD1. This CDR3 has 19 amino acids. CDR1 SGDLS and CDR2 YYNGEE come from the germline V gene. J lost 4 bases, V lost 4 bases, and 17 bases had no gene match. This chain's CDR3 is CASSPQGPDRDRGPYGYTF. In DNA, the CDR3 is TGTGCCAGCAGCCCCCAAGGCCCGGACCGGGACAGGGGGCCCTATGGCTACACCTTC.

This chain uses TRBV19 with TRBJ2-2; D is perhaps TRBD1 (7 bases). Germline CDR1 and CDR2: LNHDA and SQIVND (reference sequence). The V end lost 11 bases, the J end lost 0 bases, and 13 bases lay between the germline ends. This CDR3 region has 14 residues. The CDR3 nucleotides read TGTGCCTCGGGGGACAGTTCGAACACCGGGGAGCTGTTTTTT. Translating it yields CASGDSSNTGELFF.